This TCR beta chain emerged from a study of cytomegalovirus exposure and HLA in healthy donors. Study-level results: Investigators reported some 150 TCR beta chains as tied to cytomegalovirus. Follow-up analysis found HLA locus-dependent TCR association rates, highest for DRB1 and lowest for HLA-C.

A remark on this clone: What it binds is not known.

In the PCR, 60 Vbeta and 13 Jbeta primers were used. Per the original methods: In a later analysis, around 12 million of some 80 million unique beta chains occurred in at least two donors. Sequencing used immunoSEQ multiplex PCR; TCRdb keeps in-frame clones, though not all of them. V and J calls and clone size are given by that table; D and trimming were obtained from the DNA. In all, the sample yields 150,000 to 200,000 clones. This TCR came from a man aged 30 to 39 in good health and CMV-seronegative. The sample was PBMCs.

The CDR3 bases are TGTGCCAGCAGTTACGACAGGTTTGGAAACACCATATATTTT. Amino acids: CASSYDRFGNTIYF. The V call is TRBV6-5, the J call TRBJ1-3; tentatively, D is TRBD1 (6 bases). Between the trimmed V and J ends, which lost 2 bases and 3 bases, there was a span of 8 bases. Germline V gene data show CDR1 as MNHEY and CDR2 as SVGAGI. The CDR3 spans 14 residues.